This T cell receptor (beta chain) derives from a study of CD8 T cells in Susac syndrome. After extraction with the RNeasy kit, roughly 0.5 to 1 ug of the RNA was reverse transcribed using random hexamers. TCRdb itself ran the immunoSEQ multiplex PCR reads through MiXCR, one entry per CDR3 protein. The sample comprises 200,000 or so distinct CDR3 sequences, 92% of which are singletons, and about 0.15% rests with the top ten. TCR beta sequences were obtained from blood CD8+ and CD4+ T cells. Patients with stable or active relapsing-remitting disease, all of them treatment-naive, made up the multiple sclerosis controls. Negative isolation yielded the CD8+ and CD4+ T cells, while FACS enriched the TEMRA cells. This TCR was sampled from a human donor with multiple sclerosis. The sample taken for sequencing was CD8+ T cells from PBMCs.

DNA of the CDR3: TGCAGTGCTAGTGCCAGCGGGAGGTTGAGTGCCGAGCAGTACTTC. It is translated as CSASASGRLSAEQYF. The J gene is TRBJ2-7, the V gene TRBV20-1, with 9 bases identical to TRBD2. The V gene's germline CDR1 is DFQATT and CDR2 SNEGSKA (reference sequence). Germline trimming cut 3 bases from V and 6 bases from J; bases unmatched to any gene: 12. The CDR3 loop spans 15 amino acids.